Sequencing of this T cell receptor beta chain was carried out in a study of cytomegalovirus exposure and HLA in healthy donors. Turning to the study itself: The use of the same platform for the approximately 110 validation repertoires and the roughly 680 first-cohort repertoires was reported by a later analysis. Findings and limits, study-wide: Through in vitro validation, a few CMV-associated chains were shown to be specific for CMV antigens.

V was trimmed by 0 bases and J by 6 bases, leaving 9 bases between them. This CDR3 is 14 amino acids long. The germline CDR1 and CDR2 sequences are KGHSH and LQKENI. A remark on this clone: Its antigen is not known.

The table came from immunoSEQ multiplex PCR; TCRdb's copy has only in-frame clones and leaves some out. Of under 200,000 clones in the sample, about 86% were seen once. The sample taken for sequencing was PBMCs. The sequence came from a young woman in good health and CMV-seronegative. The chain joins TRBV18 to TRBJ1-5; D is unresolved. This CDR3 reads CASSPPTAGQPQHF. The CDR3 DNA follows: TGTGCCAGCTCACCACCTACCGCGGGTCAGCCCCAGCATTTT.